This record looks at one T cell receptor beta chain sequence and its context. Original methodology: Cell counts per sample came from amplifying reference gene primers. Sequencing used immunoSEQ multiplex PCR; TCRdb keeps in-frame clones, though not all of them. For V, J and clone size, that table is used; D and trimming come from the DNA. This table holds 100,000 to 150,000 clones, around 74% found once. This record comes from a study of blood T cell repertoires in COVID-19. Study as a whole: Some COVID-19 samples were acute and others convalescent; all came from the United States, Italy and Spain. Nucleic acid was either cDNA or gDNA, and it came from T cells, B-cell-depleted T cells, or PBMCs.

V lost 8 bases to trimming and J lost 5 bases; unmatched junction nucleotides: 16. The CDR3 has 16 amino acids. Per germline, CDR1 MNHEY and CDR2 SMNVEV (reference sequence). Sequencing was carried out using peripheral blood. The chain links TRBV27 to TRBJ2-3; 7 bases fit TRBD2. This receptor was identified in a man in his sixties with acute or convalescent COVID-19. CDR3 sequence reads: CASVRQTGRSGDTQYF. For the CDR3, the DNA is TGTGCCAGCGTACGACAGACCGGGAGGTCGGGAGATACGCAGTATTTT.